This paragraph reports one T cell receptor beta chain. The antigen remains undetermined. Its ends do not fully match the called genes, so a read error is possible. Using its own MiXCR run on the reads, TCRdb lists one record per CDR3 protein. Among 300,000 or so distinct CDR3 sequences, roughly 25% were seen once, and the ten largest hold 10% to 15%. The V gene's germline CDR1 is MNHEY and CDR2 SVGEGT. This CDR3 is 15 amino acids long. The data were taken from a study of T cell repertoires in cytomegalovirus infection. As for the study in general: In the study, CMV epitopes included recently identified HLA-C-restricted and well-studied HLA-B-restricted ones. TCR beta signatures that were public indicated CMV infection and matching HLA type.

Study-wide points: HLA-C-restricted CMV clonotypes gave the most frequent clonotype in two of eight donors.

V usage is TRBV6-2 or TRBV6-3 and J usage is TRBJ1-3; no reliable D call. The sample in question was cultured PBMCs, obtained from culture after CMV antigen stimulation. The clonotype comes from a human donor in good health (CMV status not recorded). Some clones in this sample may be carry-over from other donors' samples. CDR3 in DNA: TGTGTCAGCAGTGCGGGCCGATACTCTGGAAACACCATATATTTT. This translates into CVSSAGRYSGNTIYF.